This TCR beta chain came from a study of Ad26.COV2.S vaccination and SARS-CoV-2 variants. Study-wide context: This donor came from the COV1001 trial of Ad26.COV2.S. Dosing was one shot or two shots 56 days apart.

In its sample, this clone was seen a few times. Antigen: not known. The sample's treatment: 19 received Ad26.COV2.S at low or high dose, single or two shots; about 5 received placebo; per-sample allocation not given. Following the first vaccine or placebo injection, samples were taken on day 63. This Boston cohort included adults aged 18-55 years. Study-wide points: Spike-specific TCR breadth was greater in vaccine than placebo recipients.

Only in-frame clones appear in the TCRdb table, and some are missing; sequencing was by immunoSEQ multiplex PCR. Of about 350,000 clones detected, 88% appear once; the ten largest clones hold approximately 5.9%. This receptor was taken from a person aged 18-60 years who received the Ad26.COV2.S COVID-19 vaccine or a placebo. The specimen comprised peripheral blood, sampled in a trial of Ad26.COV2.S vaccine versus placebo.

In nucleotides, the CDR3 is TGCGCCAGCAGAGGGACTTCCCTCATAGGGGACACTGAAGCTTTCTTT. Its protein is CASRGTSLIGDTEAFF. The chain recombines TRBV5-1 with TRBJ1-1; D possibly corresponds to TRBD1 (5 bases). This CDR3 has 16 amino acids. In germline, CDR1 is SGHRS, CDR2 YFSETQ. V lost 5 bases, J lost 3 bases, and 20 bases lay in between.